This T cell receptor (beta chain) appears in the sequencing data of a study of HIV-infected children after antiretroviral therapy interruption. Study background: Children had CD4+ above 500, viral load below 50 copies/ml, either treatment arm. Most participating children were previously exposed to EBV and CMV. Study-level points and caveats: Minor non-naive CD45RA+ populations, like EMRA or stem memory, might contaminate naive sorts.

The treatment here: PENTA 11 planned treatment interruption arm or continuous ART arm. Participants had taken at least three-drug ART for at least 24 weeks. This clonotype was detected many times. Its antigen is still unknown. RNA-based 3' RACE libraries used unique molecular identifiers. TCRdb re-derived calls from the 3' RACE reads in MiXCR, one entry per CDR3 protein. Of more than 85,000 distinct CDR3 sequences listed, about 7% are singletons. Trimming at V came to 6 bases and at J to 2 bases, leaving 5 bases not matched to a gene. This CDR3 is 16 amino acids long. Germline loops: CDR1 SGHNT, CDR2 YENEEA.

The sequenced sample was CD45RA+ CD4+ T cells from PBMCs, pooled from several time points, obtained from a donor given antiretroviral therapy, either interrupted or continuous. Subset in this sample: naive CD4+ CD45RA+ CD45RO- T cells. The V gene is TRBV11-3, the J gene TRBJ2-3; 13 bases fit TRBD2. This receptor was taken from a pool of human donors with HIV. This chain's CDR3 is CASSTGTSGTTDTQYF. The CDR3 bases are TGTGCCAGCAGTACCGGGACTAGCGGGACCACAGATACGCAGTATTTT.